A single sample is the source of the 11 T cell receptor beta chains below, sequenced in a study of blood T cell repertoires in COVID-19. The repertoire was sequenced with immunoSEQ multiplex PCR; TCRdb's copy has only in-frame clones and lacks some. The table lists 75,000 to 90,000 clones, approximately 86% of them singletons. The sample comprised peripheral blood. All receptors derive from a man aged 80 or over with active or convalescent COVID-19.

V is TRBV24-1 and J is TRBJ2-3; 8 nucleotides align to TRBD1. The CDR3 length is 17 residues. V trimming: 4 bases; J trimming: 0 bases; junction bases outside the gene matches: 8. CDR1 and CDR2 from the germline V gene are KGHDR and SFDVKD. The CDR3 nucleotides are TGTGCCACCAGTGACTCTCCTCAGGGGGCCAGCACAGATACGCAGTATTTT. Its translation: CATSDSPQGASTDTQYF.

This rearrangement joins TRBV7-3 to TRBJ2-1; 11 bases agree with TRBD1. V was pared by 5 bases and J by 7 bases, with 10 bases of the junction left unmatched. CDR1 is SGHTA and CDR2 is FQGTGA in the germline V gene. There are 16 residues in the CDR3. CDR3 sequence (DNA): TGTGCCAGCAGCCCAACCCGGGACAGGGGGAATAATGAGCAGTTCTTC. It codes for CASSPTRDRGNNEQFF.

The chain recombines TRBV4-1 with TRBJ1-6; 9 bases map to TRBD1. V lost 1 base to trimming and J lost 10 bases; unmatched junction nucleotides: 11. CDR1 and CDR2 (germline): MGHRA, YSYEKL. This CDR3 is built from 17 residues. This CDR3 is CASSQGLWGTGSSPLHF. For the CDR3, the DNA is TGCGCCAGCAGCCAAGGCCTATGGGGGACAGGGAGCTCACCCCTCCACTTT.

The chain employs TRBV11-2 and TRBJ1-3, with D uncertain. V shed 2 bases and J shed 0 bases, with 5 bases lying between them. The germline V gene has CDR1 SGHAT and CDR2 FQNNGV. The CDR3 contains 14 residues. The CDR3 is CASSLHSSGNTIYF. The DNA of the CDR3 is TGTGCCAGCAGCTTACACAGCTCTGGAAACACCATATATTTT.

This clone appeared once. The rearrangement joins TRBV6-4 to TRBJ2-7; 7 bases align to TRBD2. This CDR3 is 20 amino acids long. V lost 2 bases and J lost 0; bases outside the gene matches: 19. Germline assignment: CDR1 MRHNA and CDR2 SNTAGT. CDR3 sequence reads: CASSDEGLAEAHLPSYEQYV. For the CDR3, the DNA is TGTGCCAGCAGTGACGAGGGGCTAGCGGAGGCCCACCTACCCTCCTACGAGCAGTACGTC.

This chain joins TRBV6-1 and TRBJ2-2; 12 bases match TRBD2. V dropped 2 bases and J dropped 7; count of bases not matched to a gene: 2. The germline V gene encodes CDR1 MNHNS and CDR2 SASEGT. The CDR3 is 15 residues long. The DNA for the CDR3 is TGTGCCAGCAGTGAAACTAGCGGGGGGATCGGGGAGCTGTTTTTT. Amino acid sequence: CASSETSGGIGELFF.

The chain links TRBV27 to TRBJ2-3; no clear D. CDR1 is MNHEY and CDR2 is SMNVEV in the germline V gene (reference sequence). This CDR3 region has 14 residues. V lost 8 bases and J lost 0, with 12 bases in between. This CDR3 is CASSQYTSTDTQYF. The CDR3 DNA sequence: TGTGCCAGCTCCCAATATACTAGCACAGATACGCAGTATTTT.

This clone was counted once. CDR3 DNA: TGCGCCAGCAGATCAGGGGTGGGCAGAAAGGCCGGGGAGCTGTTTTTT. Its protein product is CASRSGVGRKAGELFF. The chain couples TRBV10-1 to TRBJ2-2, with D possibly TRBD1 on 6 matching bases. The V end lost 6 bases, the J end lost 6 bases, and 20 bases lay between the germline ends. The length of the CDR3 is 16 residues. Germline-derived CDR1 and CDR2 are WNHNN and SYGVQD (reference sequence).

The chain carries TRBV9 and TRBJ2-3, with D unresolved. Trimming removed 0 bases from V and 0 bases from J, with 8 bases in between. Germline assignment: CDR1 SGDLS and CDR2 YYNGEE. There are 15 residues in the CDR3. As DNA, the CDR3 is TGTGCCAGCAGCGTAGGGGCAGGTAGCACAGATACGCAGTATTTT. This codes for CASSVGAGSTDTQYF.

This chain connects TRBV4-1 to TRBJ2-1; no definite D call. V gave up 0 bases and J gave up 0 bases, with 9 bases separating them. The germline V gene has CDR1 MGHRA and CDR2 YSYEKL. CDR3 length: 16 residues. This CDR3 reads CASSQDGWSSYNEQFF. CDR3 bases: TGCGCCAGCAGCCAAGATGGCTGGAGCTCCTACAATGAGCAGTTCTTC.

The CDR3 DNA is TGTGCCAGCAGCTTAGTCGGGGGGAGCTACAATGAGCAGTTCTTC. This encodes CASSLVGGSYNEQFF. The chain has TRBV7-9 and TRBJ2-1, with 7 nucleotides matching TRBD2. V was pared by 1 base and J by 3 bases, with 3 bases of the junction left unmatched. Per the germline V gene, CDR1 is SEHNR and CDR2 is FQNEAQ (reference sequence). The CDR3 covers 15 residues.